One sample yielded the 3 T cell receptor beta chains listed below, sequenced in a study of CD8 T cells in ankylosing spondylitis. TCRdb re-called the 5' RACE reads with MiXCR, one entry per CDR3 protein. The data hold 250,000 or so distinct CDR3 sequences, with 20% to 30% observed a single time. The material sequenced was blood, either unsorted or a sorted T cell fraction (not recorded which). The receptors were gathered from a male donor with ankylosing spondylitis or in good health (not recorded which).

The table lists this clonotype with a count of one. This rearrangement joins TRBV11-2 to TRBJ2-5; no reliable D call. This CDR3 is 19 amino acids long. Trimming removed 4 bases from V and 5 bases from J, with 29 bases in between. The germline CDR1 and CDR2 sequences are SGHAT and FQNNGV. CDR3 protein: CASSSRPRRPHQYTETQYF. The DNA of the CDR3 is TGTGCCAGCAGCTCTAGACCCAGAAGGCCACACCAGTACACGGAGACCCAGTACTTC.

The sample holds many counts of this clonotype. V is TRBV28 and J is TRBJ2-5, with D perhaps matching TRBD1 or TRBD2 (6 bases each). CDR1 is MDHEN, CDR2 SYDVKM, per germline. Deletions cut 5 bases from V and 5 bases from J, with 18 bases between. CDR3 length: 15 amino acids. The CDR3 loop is CASSERKGGAETQYF. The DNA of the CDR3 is TGTGCCAGCAGTGAACGCAAGGGGGGCGCGGAGACCCAGTACTTC. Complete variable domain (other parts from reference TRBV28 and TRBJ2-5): DVKVTQSSRYLVKRTGEKVFLECVQDMDHENMFWYRQDPGLGLRLIYFSYDVKMKEKGDIPEGYSVSREKKERFSLILESASTNQTSMYLCASSERKGGAETQYFGPGTRLLVL.

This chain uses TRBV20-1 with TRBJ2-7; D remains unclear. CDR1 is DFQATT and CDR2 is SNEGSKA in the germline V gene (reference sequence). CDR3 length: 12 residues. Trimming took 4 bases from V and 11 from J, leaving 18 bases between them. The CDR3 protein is CSAKQNLGWEYF. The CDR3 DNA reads TGCAGTGCTAAACAGAACTTAGGGTGGGAGTACTTC.